This paragraph covers one T cell receptor (beta chain) sequence. The antigen remains undetermined. These data are taken from a study of cytotoxic CD8 clonotypes in ibrutinib-treated CLL. The study, taken as a whole, reports: T-cell clonality at baseline went above that of age-matched healthy donors and rose and fell with circulating CD8+ T-cell counts. Stable or contracted on treatment, public clonotypes were also uncommon.

Clones were sequenced by immunoSEQ multiplex PCR, and TCRdb holds only the in-frame ones, with some missing. The sample yields almost 250,000 clones, under 80% seen once. Germline loops: CDR1 SGDLS, CDR2 YYNGEE. V lost 6 bases and J 5 bases, leaving 11 bases between the germline ends. This CDR3 has 13 residues. The rearrangement uses TRBV9 and TRBJ2-2; D may be TRBD2 (5 bases). The sample consisted of PBMCs, taken after 24 months of ibrutinib treatment. This TCR came from a human donor with chronic lymphocytic leukemia. The chain's CDR3 is CASTPGRTGELFF. The DNA of the CDR3 is TGTGCCAGCACCCCGGGGAGAACCGGGGAGCTGTTTTTT.